This TCR beta chain was captured in a study of CD8+ T cells in alopecia areata. About the study: Each of the treated patients was given oral tofacitinib, 5 to 10 mg twice daily, for moderate-to-severe alopecia areata.

Germline CDR1 is SGHTA and CDR2 is FQGNSA. V was pared by 3 bases and J by 7 bases, with 16 bases between. The CDR3 has 14 residues. Punch biopsies of lesional scalp, plus peripheral blood, were taken from alopecia areata patients. The table lists this clone with a few counts. Reverse transcribed after extraction, RNA yielded cDNA as the sequencing template. Only in-frame clones appear in the TCRdb table, and some are missing; sequencing was by immunoSEQ multiplex PCR. The profile covers roughly 11,000 clones, with around 60% appearing a single time and approximately 14% taken by the ten largest. This TCR came from a human donor with alopecia areata. Sample: skin. The V and J genes are TRBV7-2 and TRBJ2-7; D might be TRBD2 (5 bases). The CDR3 protein is CASSLDFTPREQYF. For the CDR3, the DNA is TGTGCCAGCAGCTTGGACTTCACCCCGAGGGAGCAGTACTTC.